This T cell receptor beta chain came from a study of T cells in Graves' hyperthyroidism and ophthalmopathy. Study as a whole: Initial diagnosis, before any treatment, was when peripheral blood was collected. Study-level results: Ophthalmopathy was separated from stable hyperthyroidism by a 13 V-J model.

TCR beta CDR3 sequences were amplified from RNA transcripts. An initial round of RT-PCR targeting the TCR CDR3 relied on the HTBI primer set. TCRdb itself ran the multiplex PCR reads through MiXCR, one entry per CDR3 protein. The top ten clones hold roughly 44% of a sample with approximately 200,000 distinct CDR3 sequences, approximately 20% of them seen once. Notes on this clonotype: The antigen is not known.

Trimming cost V 7 bases and J 5 bases, with 11 bases left between them. The V gene's germline CDR1 is LNHDA and CDR2 SQIVND (reference sequence). The CDR3 length is 12 residues. The rearrangement links TRBV19 to TRBJ1-1; no definite D call. The receptor was isolated from a man between 40 and 49 years old with Graves' hyperthyroidism. Sequencing was done on a sample of blood. This CDR3 reads CASMQYRTEAFF. DNA of the CDR3: TGTGCCAGTATGCAGTACCGGACTGAAGCTTTCTTT.